This entry features one T cell receptor beta chain sequence. This CDR3 comprises 13 residues. Trimming cost V 0 bases and J 12 bases; bases outside gene matches: 9. Germline loops: CDR1 SGHNT, CDR2 YYREEE (reference sequence). Data came from immunoSEQ multiplex PCR; TCRdb stores just in-frame clones and leaves some out. This table has about 230,000 clones, under 90% appearing once. The data originate from a study of blood T cell repertoires in COVID-19. V and J are TRBV5-4 and TRBJ2-7, with TRBD2 matching 7 bases. This clonotype originated in a man in his fifties with COVID-19, enrolled during active disease. The sequenced sample consisted of peripheral blood. CDR3 loop: CASSLAGLVGWYF. The CDR3 region has the DNA TGTGCCAGCAGCTTGGCAGGACTAGTCGGTTGGTACTTC.